These 15 T cell receptor beta chains were sequenced from one sample in a study of blood T cell repertoires in COVID-19. This table comes from immunoSEQ multiplex PCR, and its TCRdb copy is limited to in-frame clones, with some not included. The table lists 150,000 to 200,000 clones, roughly 87% of them singletons. The sample consisted of peripheral blood. All receptors derive from an older woman with acute or convalescent COVID-19.

The chain joins TRBV29-1 to TRBJ2-1; 7 bases are a match to TRBD1. The CDR3 runs 13 residues. The V gene end was trimmed by 3 bases and the J gene end by 4 bases; junction bases not matched to a gene: 3. The germline gives CDR1 SQVTM, CDR2 ANQGSEA. CDR3 residues: CSVEGQKYNEQFF. In nucleotides, the CDR3 is TGCAGCGTTGAGGGACAGAAGTACAATGAGCAGTTCTTC.

This clone has more than one count but fewer than ten. The chain links TRBV5-1 to TRBJ2-1; 10 bases fit TRBD2. The CDR3 covers 14 residues. The ends lost 4 bases at V and 7 bases at J; junction bases unmatched: 5. Per germline, CDR1 SGHRS and CDR2 YFSETQ. The CDR3, as DNA: TGCGCCAGCAGCCGCAGCGGGAGGGAAAATGAGCAGTTCTTC. Encoded protein: CASSRSGRENEQFF.

The chain is built from TRBV6-5 and TRBJ2-1; D gene ambiguous. The V and J ends lost 2 bases and 4 bases respectively, with 12 bases between them. Germline-derived CDR1 and CDR2 are MNHEY and SVGAGI. The CDR3 is made up of 15 amino acids. CDR3 in amino acids: CASSYTEGEYNEQFF. DNA of the CDR3: TGTGCCAGCAGTTACACGGAAGGAGAATACAATGAGCAGTTCTTC.

The CDR3 coding sequence is TGTGCCAGCGGAACTAGGCTAGCGGGGGAACACAATGAGCAGTTCTTC. Its translation is CASGTRLAGEHNEQFF. The chain joins TRBV27 to TRBJ2-1; 10 bases are a match to TRBD2. From germline, CDR1 is MNHEY and CDR2 SMNVEV (reference sequence). With 8 bases clipped from V and 5 bases from J, the junction kept 12 bases outside the gene matches. The CDR3 has 16 residues.

The rearrangement joins TRBV24-1 to TRBJ2-1; perhaps TRBD2 as D (6 bases). CDR1 is KGHDR, CDR2 SFDVKD, per germline. V was pared by 3 bases and J by 4 bases, with 21 bases between. There are 18 residues in the CDR3. For the CDR3, the DNA is TGTGCCACCAGTGATCAACGGCGGGGCCTATCCTTGTACAATGAGCAGTTCTTC. It encodes CATSDQRRGLSLYNEQFF.

The chain's CDR3 is CASSEETGFLHEQYF. The CDR3 nucleotides read TGTGCCAGCAGTGAAGAAACAGGGTTTTTGCACGAGCAGTACTTC. The genes are TRBV2 and TRBJ2-7, with TRBD1 as a possible D gene (6 bases). CDR1 and CDR2 (germline): SNHLY, FYNNEI. The CDR3 sequence is 15 residues long. The V and J ends lost 1 base and 5 bases respectively, with 15 bases between them.

V is TRBV5-6 and J is TRBJ2-5; 7 bases match TRBD2. V was pared by 0 bases and J by 9 bases, with 5 bases of the junction left unmatched. Per the germline V gene, CDR1 is SGHDT and CDR2 is YYEEEE. There are 13 residues in the CDR3. CDR3 sequence: CASSLGPREAQYF. DNA of the CDR3: TGTGCCAGCAGCTTGGGGCCTCGGGAGGCCCAGTACTTC.

This clone appeared once. The genes are TRBV12-3 or TRBV12-4 and TRBJ2-5; no reliable D call. Trimming cost V 4 bases and J 5 bases, with 5 bases left between them. This CDR3 has 11 amino acids. DNA for the CDR3: TGTGCCAGCAGTTGGGCGGAGACCCAGTACTTC. It codes for CASSWAETQYF.

Only one count was recorded for this clone. The chain joins TRBV19 to TRBJ2-1; D call uncertain. The V gene's germline CDR1 is LNHDA and CDR2 SQIVND (reference sequence). The V end lost 2 bases, the J end lost 0 bases, and 20 bases lay between the germline ends. The CDR3 sequence is 19 residues long. The CDR3, as DNA: TGTGCCAGTAGTATAACCCCGCTACCATCCGCGAGCTCCTACAATGAGCAGTTCTTC. Residues: CASSITPLPSASSYNEQFF. Looking up the rest from reference TRBV19 and TRBJ2-1 gives the full variable domain: DGGITQSPKYLFRKEGQNVTLSCEQNLNHDAMYWYRQDPGQGLRLIYYSQIVNDFQKGDIAEGYSVSREKKESFPLTVTSAQKNPTAFYLCASSITPLPSASSYNEQFFGPGTRLTVL.

Comments on this clone: This same CDR3 is encoded by further DNA sequences in the sample. This chain joins TRBV7-2 and TRBJ1-5, with 7 bases aligning to TRBD1. Germline values: CDR1 SGHTA, CDR2 FQGNSA. CDR3 length: 14 amino acids. The junction had 4 bases not matched to a gene; V was cut back by 4 bases and J by 4 bases. The CDR3 reads CASSSRQGNQPQHF. As DNA, the CDR3 is TGTGCCAGCAGCTCCCGACAGGGTAATCAGCCCCAGCATTTT.

The chain uses TRBV30 and TRBJ1-5; possible D gene TRBD1, 5 bases. The V gene's germline CDR1 is GTSNPN and CDR2 SVGIG (reference sequence). CDR3 size: 16 residues. The ends were cut back, 3 bases at V and 0 bases at J, with 15 bases in the middle. The CDR3 DNA reads as TGTGCCTGGAGCCGCGGGACGGCTAATAGCAATCAGCCCCAGCATTTT. This gives the protein CAWSRGTANSNQPQHF.

The chain couples TRBV10-3 to TRBJ1-6; no definite D call. Germline V gene sequence: CDR1 ENHRY, CDR2 SYGVKD. The CDR3 consists of 15 residues. Between the trimmed V and J ends, which lost 4 bases and 0 bases, there was a span of 7 bases. The CDR3 sequence: CAISGEGSYNSPLHF. The CDR3, as DNA: TGTGCCATCAGTGGGGAGGGCTCCTATAATTCACCCCTCCACTTT.

This clone came up once. J is TRBJ2-2 and V is TRBV7-6, with TRBD1 as a possible D gene (7 bases). CDR1 is SGHVS, CDR2 FNYEAQ, per germline. Trimming removed 2 bases at V and 1 base at J, with 11 bases between. This CDR3 is 16 amino acids long. In DNA, the CDR3 is TGTGCCAGCAGCTTATTCCAGGGGGGGAACACCGGGGAGCTGTTTTTT. The encoded protein is CASSLFQGGNTGELFF.

J is TRBJ2-4 and V is TRBV6-5; a possible D gene is TRBD2 (6 bases). The V end was cut by 7 bases, the J end by 8 bases, with 18 bases between. This CDR3 is built from 14 residues. Germline assignment: CDR1 MNHEY and CDR2 SVGAGI. This CDR3 is CASINTDPGDIQYF. CDR3 nucleotides: TGTGCCAGCATTAACACAGACCCGGGGGACATTCAGTACTTC.

This clone occurred once. The sample has other DNA sequences that encode this CDR3 too. The gene calls are TRBV7-9 and TRBJ2-2; a weak D match, TRBD2 (5 bases). The CDR3 runs 14 residues. Trimming stripped 3 bases from V and 3 bases from J, with 8 bases between. CDR1 is SEHNR, CDR2 FQNEAQ, per germline (reference sequence). This CDR3 is CASSFGRDTGELFF. CDR3 bases: TGTGCCAGCAGCTTTGGGCGGGACACCGGGGAGCTGTTTTTT.